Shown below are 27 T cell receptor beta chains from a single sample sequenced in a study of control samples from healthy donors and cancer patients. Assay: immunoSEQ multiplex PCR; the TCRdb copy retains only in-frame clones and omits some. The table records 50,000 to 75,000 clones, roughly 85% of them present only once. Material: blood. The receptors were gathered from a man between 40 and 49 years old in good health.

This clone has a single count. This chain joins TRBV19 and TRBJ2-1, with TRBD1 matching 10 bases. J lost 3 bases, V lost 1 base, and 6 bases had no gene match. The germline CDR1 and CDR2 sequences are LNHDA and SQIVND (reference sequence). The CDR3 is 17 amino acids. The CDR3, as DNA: TGTGCCAGTAGTATAGGTCCCCGGACAGGGGGCTACAATGAGCAGTTCTTC. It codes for CASSIGPRTGGYNEQFF.

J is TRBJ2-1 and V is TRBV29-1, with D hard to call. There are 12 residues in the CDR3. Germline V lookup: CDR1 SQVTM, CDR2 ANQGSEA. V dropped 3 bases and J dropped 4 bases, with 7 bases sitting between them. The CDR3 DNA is TGCAGCGTTGATGCTGGATACAATGAGCAGTTCTTC. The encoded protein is CSVDAGYNEQFF.

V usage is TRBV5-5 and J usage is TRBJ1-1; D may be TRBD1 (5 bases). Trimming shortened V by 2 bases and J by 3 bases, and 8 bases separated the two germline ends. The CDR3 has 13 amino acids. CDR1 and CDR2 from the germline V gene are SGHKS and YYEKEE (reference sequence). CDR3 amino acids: CASSLGRDTEAFF. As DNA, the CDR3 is TGTGCCAGCAGCTTAGGCAGGGACACTGAAGCTTTCTTT.

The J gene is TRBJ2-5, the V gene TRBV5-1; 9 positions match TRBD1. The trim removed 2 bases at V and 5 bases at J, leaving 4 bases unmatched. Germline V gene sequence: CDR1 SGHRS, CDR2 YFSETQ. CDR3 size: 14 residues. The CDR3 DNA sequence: TGCGCCAGCAGCTTACAGGGGGCATTTGAGACCCAGTACTTC. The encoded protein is CASSLQGAFETQYF.

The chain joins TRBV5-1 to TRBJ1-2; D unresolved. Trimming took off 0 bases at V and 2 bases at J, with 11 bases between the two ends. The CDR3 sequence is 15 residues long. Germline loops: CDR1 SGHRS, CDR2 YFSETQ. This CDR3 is CASSLAAGINYGYTF. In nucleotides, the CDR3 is TGCGCCAGCAGCTTGGCCGCGGGGATCAACTATGGCTACACCTTC. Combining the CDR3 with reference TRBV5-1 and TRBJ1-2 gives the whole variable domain KAGVTQTPRYLIKTRGQQVTLSCSPISGHRSVSWYQQTPGQGLQFLFEYFSETQRNKGNFPGRFSGRQFSNSRSEMNVSTLELGDSALYLCASSLAAGINYGYTFGSGTRLTVV.

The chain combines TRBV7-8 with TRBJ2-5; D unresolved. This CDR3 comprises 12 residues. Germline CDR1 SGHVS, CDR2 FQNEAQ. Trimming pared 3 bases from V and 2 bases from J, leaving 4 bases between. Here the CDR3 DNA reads TGTGCCAGCAGCTTCCTTCAAGAGACCCAGTACTTC. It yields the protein CASSFLQETQYF.

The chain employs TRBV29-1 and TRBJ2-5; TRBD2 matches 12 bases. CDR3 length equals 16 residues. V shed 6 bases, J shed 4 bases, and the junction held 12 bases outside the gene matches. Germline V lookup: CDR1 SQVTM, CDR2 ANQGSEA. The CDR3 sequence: CSVALTSGSPGETQYF. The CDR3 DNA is TGCAGCGTCGCCCTGACTAGCGGGAGTCCGGGAGAGACCCAGTACTTC. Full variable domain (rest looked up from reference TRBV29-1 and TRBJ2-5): SAVISQKPSRDICQRGTSLTIQCQVDSQVTMMFWYRQQPGQSLTLIATANQGSEATYESGFVIDKFPISRPNLTFSTLTVSNMSPEDSSIYLCSVALTSGSPGETQYFGPGTRLLVL.

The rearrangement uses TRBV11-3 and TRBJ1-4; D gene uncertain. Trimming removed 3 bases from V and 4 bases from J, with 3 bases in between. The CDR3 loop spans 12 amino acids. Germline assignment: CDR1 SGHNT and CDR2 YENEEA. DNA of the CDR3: TGTGCCAGCAGCTTTGGTAATGAAAAACTGTTTTTT. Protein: CASSFGNEKLFF.

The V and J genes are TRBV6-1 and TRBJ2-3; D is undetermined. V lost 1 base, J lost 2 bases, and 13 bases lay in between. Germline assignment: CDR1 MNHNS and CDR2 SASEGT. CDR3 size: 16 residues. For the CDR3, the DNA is TGTGCCAGCAGTGAAGGAGGCAGTTATTACACAGATACGCAGTATTTT. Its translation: CASSEGGSYYTDTQYF.

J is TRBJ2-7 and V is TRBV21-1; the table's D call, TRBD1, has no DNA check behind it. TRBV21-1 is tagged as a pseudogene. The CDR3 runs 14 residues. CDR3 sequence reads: CASSSRDRGHEQYF. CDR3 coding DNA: TGTGCCAGCAGCTCCCGGGACAGGGGGCACGAGCAGTACTTC.

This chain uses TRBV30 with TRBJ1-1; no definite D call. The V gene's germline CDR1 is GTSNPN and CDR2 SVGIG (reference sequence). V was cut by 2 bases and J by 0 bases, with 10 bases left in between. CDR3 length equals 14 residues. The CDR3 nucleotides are TGTGCCTGGAGTCCGGGGTTAATGAACACTGAAGCTTTCTTT. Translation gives CAWSPGLMNTEAFF.

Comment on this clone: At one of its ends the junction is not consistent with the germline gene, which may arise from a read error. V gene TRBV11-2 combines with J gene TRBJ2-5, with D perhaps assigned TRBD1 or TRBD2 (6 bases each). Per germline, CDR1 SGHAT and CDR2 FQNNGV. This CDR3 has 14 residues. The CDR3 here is CASSLTNSMTGLNF. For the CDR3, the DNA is TGTGCCAGCAGCTTAACTAATTCTATGACAGGACTAAACTTC.

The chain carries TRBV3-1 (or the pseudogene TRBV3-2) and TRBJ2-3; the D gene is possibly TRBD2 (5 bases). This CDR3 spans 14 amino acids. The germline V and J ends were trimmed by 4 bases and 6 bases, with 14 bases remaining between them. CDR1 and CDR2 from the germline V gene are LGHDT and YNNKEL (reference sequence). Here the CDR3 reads CASSPGLASDTQYF. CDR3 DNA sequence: TGTGCCAGCAGCCCAGGACTGGCCTCGGATACGCAGTATTTT.

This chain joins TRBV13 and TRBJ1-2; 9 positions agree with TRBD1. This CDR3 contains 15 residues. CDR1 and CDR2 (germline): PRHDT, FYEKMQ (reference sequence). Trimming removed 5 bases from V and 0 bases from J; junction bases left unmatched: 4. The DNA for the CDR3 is TGTGCCAGCAGCCCAAGGGACAGGGCTAACTATGGCTACACCTTC. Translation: CASSPRDRANYGYTF.

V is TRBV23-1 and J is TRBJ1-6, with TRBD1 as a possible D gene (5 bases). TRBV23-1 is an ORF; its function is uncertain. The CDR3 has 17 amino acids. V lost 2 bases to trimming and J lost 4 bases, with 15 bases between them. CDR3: CASSQPVWGEYNSPLHF. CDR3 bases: TGCGCCAGCAGTCAACCCGTATGGGGGGAATATAATTCACCCCTCCACTTT.

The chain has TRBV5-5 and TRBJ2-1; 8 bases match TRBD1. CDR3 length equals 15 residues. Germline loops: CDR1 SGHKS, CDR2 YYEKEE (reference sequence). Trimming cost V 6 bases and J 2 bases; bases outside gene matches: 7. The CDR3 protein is CASIVGTGTYNEQFF. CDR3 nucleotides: TGTGCCAGCATCGTTGGGACAGGAACCTACAATGAGCAGTTCTTC.

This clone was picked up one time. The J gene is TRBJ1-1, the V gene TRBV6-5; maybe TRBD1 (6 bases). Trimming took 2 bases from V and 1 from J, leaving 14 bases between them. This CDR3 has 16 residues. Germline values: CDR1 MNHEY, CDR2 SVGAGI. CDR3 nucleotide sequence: TGTGCCAGCAGTTACCATGGGGGGCGCGGGAACACTGAAGCTTTCTTT. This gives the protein CASSYHGGRGNTEAFF.

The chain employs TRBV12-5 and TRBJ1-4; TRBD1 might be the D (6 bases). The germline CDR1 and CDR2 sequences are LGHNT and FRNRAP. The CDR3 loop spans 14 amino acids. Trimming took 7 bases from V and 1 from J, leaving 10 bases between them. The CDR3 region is CASARDKTNEKLFF. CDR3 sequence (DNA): TGTGCTAGTGCCCGGGACAAAACTAATGAAAAACTGTTTTTT.

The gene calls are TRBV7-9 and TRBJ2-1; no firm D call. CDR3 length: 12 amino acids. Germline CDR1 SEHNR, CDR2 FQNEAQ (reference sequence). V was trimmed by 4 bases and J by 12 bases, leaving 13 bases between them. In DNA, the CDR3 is TGTGCCAGCAGCTCCGACTCTCGGACGCAGTTCTTC. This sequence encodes CASSSDSRTQFF. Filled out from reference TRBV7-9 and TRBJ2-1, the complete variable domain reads DTGVSQNPRHKITKRGQNVTFRCDPISEHNRLYWYRQTLGQGPEFLTYFQNEAQLEKSRLLSDRFSAERPKGSFSTLEIQRTEQGDSAMYLCASSSDSRTQFFGPGTRLTVL.

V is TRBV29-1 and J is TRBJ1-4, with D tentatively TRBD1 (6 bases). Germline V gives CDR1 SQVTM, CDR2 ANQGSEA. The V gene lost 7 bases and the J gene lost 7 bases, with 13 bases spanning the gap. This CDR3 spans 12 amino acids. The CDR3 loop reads CSAQGQGEKLFF. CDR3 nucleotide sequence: TGCAGCGCGCAGGGGCAGGGTGAAAAACTGTTTTTT. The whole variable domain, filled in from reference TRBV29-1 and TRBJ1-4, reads SAVISQKPSRDICQRGTSLTIQCQVDSQVTMMFWYRQQPGQSLTLIATANQGSEATYESGFVIDKFPISRPNLTFSTLTVSNMSPEDSSIYLCSAQGQGEKLFFGSGTQLSVL.

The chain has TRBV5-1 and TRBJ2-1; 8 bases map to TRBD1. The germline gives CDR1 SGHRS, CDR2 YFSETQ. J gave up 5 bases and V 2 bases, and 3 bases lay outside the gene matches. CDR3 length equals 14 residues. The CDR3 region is CASSFDRGHNEQFF. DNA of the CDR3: TGCGCCAGCAGCTTTGACAGGGGACACAATGAGCAGTTCTTC. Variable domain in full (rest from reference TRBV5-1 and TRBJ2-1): KAGVTQTPRYLIKTRGQQVTLSCSPISGHRSVSWYQQTPGQGLQFLFEYFSETQRNKGNFPGRFSGRQFSNSRSEMNVSTLELGDSALYLCASSFDRGHNEQFFGPGTRLTVL.

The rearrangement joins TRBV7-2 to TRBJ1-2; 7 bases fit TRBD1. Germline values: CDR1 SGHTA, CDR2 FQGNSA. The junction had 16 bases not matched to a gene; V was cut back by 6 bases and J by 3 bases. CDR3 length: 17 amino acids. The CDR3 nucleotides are TGTGCCAGCAGTTTGACAGGGCTCCTTACCTCCGACTATGGCTACACCTTC. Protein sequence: CASSLTGLLTSDYGYTF.

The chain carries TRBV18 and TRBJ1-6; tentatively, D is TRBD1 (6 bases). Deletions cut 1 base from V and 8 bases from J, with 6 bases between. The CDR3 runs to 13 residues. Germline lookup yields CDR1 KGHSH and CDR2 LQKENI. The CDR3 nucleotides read TGTGCCAGCTCACCACAGGGGGATTCACCCCTCCACTTT. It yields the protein CASSPQGDSPLHF.

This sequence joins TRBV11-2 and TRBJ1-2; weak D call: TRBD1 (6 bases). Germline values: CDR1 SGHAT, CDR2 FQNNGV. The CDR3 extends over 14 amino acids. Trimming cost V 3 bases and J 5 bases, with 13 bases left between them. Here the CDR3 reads CASSLNRVVYGYTF. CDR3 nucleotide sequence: TGTGCCAGCAGCTTGAACAGGGTTGTGTATGGCTACACCTTC.

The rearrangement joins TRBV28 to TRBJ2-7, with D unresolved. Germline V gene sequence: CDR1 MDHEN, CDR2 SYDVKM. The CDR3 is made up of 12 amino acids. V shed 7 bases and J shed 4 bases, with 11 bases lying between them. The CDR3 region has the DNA TGTGCCAGCACCGTGGGCAGGTACGAGCAGTACTTC. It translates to CASTVGRYEQYF.

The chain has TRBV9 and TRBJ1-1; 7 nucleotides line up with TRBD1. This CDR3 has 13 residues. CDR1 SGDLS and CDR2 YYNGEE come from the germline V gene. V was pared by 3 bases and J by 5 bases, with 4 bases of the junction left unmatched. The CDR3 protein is CASSEGTDTEAFF. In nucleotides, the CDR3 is TGTGCCAGCAGCGAGGGGACAGATACTGAAGCTTTCTTT.

The CDR3 bases are TGTGCCAGCAGCGGACAGGGCCCCTACGAGCAGTACTTC. Protein product: CASSGQGPYEQYF. The chain is built from TRBV7-9 and TRBJ2-7; 8 bases are shared with TRBD1. Per germline, CDR1 SEHNR and CDR2 FQNEAQ (reference sequence). This CDR3 has 13 residues. Losses at the gene ends were 5 bases for V and 2 bases for J; bases not matched to a gene: 2.